This T cell receptor (beta chain) was found in a study of blood T cell repertoires in COVID-19. Looking at the study overall: Donors in the United States, Italy and Spain gave samples during acute or convalescent COVID-19. Nucleic acid was either cDNA or gDNA, and it came from T cells, B-cell-depleted T cells, or PBMCs.

Sequenced by immunoSEQ multiplex PCR; TCRdb stores in-frame clones only, minus some. The top ten clones hold about 18% of a sample with about 200,000 clones, more than 75% of them seen once. During active infection, Seattle patients enrolled and were then monitored through disease. This clone was found a few times. Germline V CDR1 and CDR2: KGHDR, SFDVKD. The ends were cut back, 1 base at V and 2 bases at J, with 5 bases in the middle. The CDR3 totals 15 residues. This sequence was found in a person between 65 and 79 years old with COVID-19, enrolled during active disease. The J gene is TRBJ2-6, the V gene TRBV24-1; D is perhaps TRBD1 (5 bases). The sample was peripheral blood. CDR3 sequence reads: CATSDFRAGANVLTF. Written as DNA, the CDR3 is TGTGCCACCAGTGATTTCAGGGCTGGGGCCAACGTCCTGACTTTC.